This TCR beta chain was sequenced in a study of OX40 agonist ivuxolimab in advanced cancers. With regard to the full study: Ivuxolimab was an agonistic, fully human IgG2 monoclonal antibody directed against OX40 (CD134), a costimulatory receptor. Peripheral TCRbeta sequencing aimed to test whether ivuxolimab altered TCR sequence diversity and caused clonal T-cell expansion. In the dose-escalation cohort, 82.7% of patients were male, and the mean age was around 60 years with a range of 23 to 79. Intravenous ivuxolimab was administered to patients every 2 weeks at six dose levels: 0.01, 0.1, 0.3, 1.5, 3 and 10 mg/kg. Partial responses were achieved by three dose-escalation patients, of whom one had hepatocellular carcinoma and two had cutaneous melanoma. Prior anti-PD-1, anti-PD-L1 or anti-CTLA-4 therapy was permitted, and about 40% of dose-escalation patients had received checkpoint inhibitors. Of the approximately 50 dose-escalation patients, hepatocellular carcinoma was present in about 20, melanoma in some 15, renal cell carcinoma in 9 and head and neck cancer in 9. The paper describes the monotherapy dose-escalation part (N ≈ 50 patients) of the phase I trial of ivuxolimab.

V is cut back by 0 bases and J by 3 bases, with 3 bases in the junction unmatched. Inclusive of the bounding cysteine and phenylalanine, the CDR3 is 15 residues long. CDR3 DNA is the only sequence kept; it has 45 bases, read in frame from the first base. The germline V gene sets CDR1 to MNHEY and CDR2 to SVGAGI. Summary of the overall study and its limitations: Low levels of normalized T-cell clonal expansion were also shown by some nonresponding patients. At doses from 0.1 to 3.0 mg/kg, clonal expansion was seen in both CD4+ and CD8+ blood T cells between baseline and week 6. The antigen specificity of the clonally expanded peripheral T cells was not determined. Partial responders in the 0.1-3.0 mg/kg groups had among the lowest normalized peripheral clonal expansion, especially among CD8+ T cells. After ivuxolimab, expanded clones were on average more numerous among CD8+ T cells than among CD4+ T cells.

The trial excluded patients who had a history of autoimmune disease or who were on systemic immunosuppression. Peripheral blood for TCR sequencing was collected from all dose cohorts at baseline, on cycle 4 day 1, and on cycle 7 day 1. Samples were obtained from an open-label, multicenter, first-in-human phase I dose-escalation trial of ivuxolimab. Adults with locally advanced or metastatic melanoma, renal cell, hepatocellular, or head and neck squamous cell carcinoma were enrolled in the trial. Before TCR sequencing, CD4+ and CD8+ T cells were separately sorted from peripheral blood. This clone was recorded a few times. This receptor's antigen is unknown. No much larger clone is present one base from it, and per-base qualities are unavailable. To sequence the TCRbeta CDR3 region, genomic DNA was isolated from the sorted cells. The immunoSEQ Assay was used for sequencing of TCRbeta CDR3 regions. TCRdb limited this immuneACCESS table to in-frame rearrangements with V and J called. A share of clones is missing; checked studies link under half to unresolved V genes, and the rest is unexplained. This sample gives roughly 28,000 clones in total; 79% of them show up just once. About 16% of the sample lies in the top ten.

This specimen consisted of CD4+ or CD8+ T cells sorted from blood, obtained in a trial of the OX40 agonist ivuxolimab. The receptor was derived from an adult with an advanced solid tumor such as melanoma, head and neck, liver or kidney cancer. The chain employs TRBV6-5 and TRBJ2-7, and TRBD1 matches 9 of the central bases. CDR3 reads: CASSYSGQGHYEQYF. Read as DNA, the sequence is TGTGCCAGCAGTTACTCGGGACAGGGCCACTACGAGCAGTACTTC.